These T cell receptor beta chains were read from a single sample in a study of technical replicates of blood from several donors. Here immunoSEQ multiplex PCR was the method, and the copy in TCRdb shows in-frame clones only, minus some. The sample shows tens of thousands of clones, 90% to 95% of them seen only once. The specimen was PBMCs. Every receptor here comes from a human donor in good health. Some clones in this sample may be carry-over from other donors' samples. Both conserved end residues are part of each CDR3. The D gene is left open where the match is weak. Clone size is shown for a subset of rows, as once, few, many or a class of expanded clone.

clone_size: NA
d_call: TRBD1
v_call: TRBV7-6
j_call: TRBJ1-5
cdr3_aa: CASSLGQGPQHF
cdr3_nt: TGTGCCAGCAGCCTTGGACAGGGGCCCCAGCATTTT

clone_size: NA
d_call: TRBD1
v_call: TRBV7-9
j_call: TRBJ2-7
cdr3_aa: CASSPGKGGAEQYF
cdr3_nt: TGTGCCAGCAGCCCAGGGAAAGGGGGCGCCGAGCAGTACTTC

clone_size: NA
d_call: TRBD2
v_call: TRBV27
j_call: TRBJ2-2
cdr3_aa: CASTPGGGTGELFF
cdr3_nt: TGTGCCAGCACCCCCGGCGGGGGGACCGGGGAGCTGTTTTTT

clone_size: NA
d_call: TRBD2
v_call: TRBV29-1
j_call: TRBJ2-7
cdr3_aa: CSVEGGLAGVSYEQYF
cdr3_nt: TGCAGCGTTGAAGGGGGACTAGCGGGAGTCTCCTACGAGCAGTACTTC

clone_size: once
d_call: TRBD2
v_call: TRBV2
j_call: TRBJ2-5
cdr3_aa: CAGQREKETQYF
cdr3_nt: TGTGCCGGGCAGCGGGAGAAAGAGACCCAGTACTTC

clone_size: NA
d_call: TRBD1
v_call: TRBV7-2
j_call: TRBJ1-3
cdr3_aa: CASSLRGGQGASGNTIYF
cdr3_nt: TGTGCCAGCAGCTTAAGGGGTGGACAGGGGGCATCTGGAAACACCATATATTTT

clone_size: NA
d_call: NA
v_call: TRBV11-1
j_call: TRBJ2-4
cdr3_aa: CASSSRTVKNIQYF
cdr3_nt: TGTGCCAGCAGCAGCCGGACAGTCAAAAACATTCAGTACTTC

clone_size: NA
d_call: NA
v_call: TRBV19
j_call: TRBJ2-1
cdr3_aa: CASSAHREQFF
cdr3_nt: TGTGCCAGTAGTGCCCACAGGGAGCAGTTCTTC

clone_size: NA
d_call: NA
v_call: TRBV25-1
j_call: TRBJ2-1
cdr3_aa: CASRGAVNNEQFF
cdr3_nt: TGTGCCAGCAGGGGGGCAGTCAACAATGAGCAGTTCTTC

clone_size: NA
d_call: NA
v_call: TRBV25-1
j_call: TRBJ1-4
cdr3_aa: CASSEWATTANEKLFF
cdr3_nt: TGTGCCAGCAGTGAATGGGCAACAACGGCTAATGAAAAACTGTTTTTT

clone_size: once
d_call: NA
v_call: TRBV5-8
j_call: TRBJ1-2
cdr3_aa: CASSLAQGAVIVYGYTF
cdr3_nt: TGTGCCAGCAGCTTGGCCCAGGGTGCTGTAATTGTCTATGGCTACACCTTC

clone_size: NA
d_call: TRBD1
v_call: TRBV4-3
j_call: TRBJ2-7
cdr3_aa: CASSHRTGETYEQYF
cdr3_nt: TGCGCCAGCAGCCATCGGACAGGGGAAACCTACGAGCAGTACTTC

clone_size: NA
d_call: NA
v_call: TRBV7-8
j_call: TRBJ1-5
cdr3_aa: CASSLARGEGQPQHF
cdr3_nt: TGTGCCAGCAGCTTAGCGAGGGGGGAGGGGCAGCCCCAGCATTTT

clone_size: NA
d_call: NA
v_call: TRBV2
j_call: TRBJ2-1
cdr3_aa: CASIFGGGSYNEQFF
cdr3_nt: TGTGCCAGCATATTCGGTGGTGGTTCCTACAATGAGCAGTTCTTC

clone_size: NA
d_call: TRBD1
v_call: TRBV4-3
j_call: TRBJ2-1
cdr3_aa: CASSFNRGNEQFF
cdr3_nt: TGCGCCAGCAGCTTTAACAGGGGCAATGAGCAGTTCTTC

clone_size: NA
d_call: NA
v_call: TRBV5-4
j_call: TRBJ1-1
cdr3_aa: CASSRDNPQNTEAFF
cdr3_nt: TGTGCCAGCAGTCGGGACAACCCCCAGAACACTGAAGCTTTCTTT

clone_size: NA
d_call: TRBD1
v_call: TRBV30
j_call: TRBJ2-5
cdr3_aa: CAWSVKTGGTETQYF
cdr3_nt: TGTGCCTGGAGTGTAAAGACAGGGGGAACAGAGACCCAGTACTTC

clone_size: NA
d_call: NA
v_call: TRBV7-9
j_call: TRBJ2-2
cdr3_aa: CASSPKFRLQSTGELFF
cdr3_nt: TGTGCCAGCAGCCCCAAATTTAGGTTACAGTCCACCGGGGAGCTGTTTTTT

clone_size: NA
d_call: TRBD2
v_call: TRBV19
j_call: TRBJ2-1
cdr3_aa: CASSPGYRKSGASGSFWDEQFF
cdr3_nt: TGTGCCAGTAGTCCCGGGTATCGGAAGTCGGGGGCTAGCGGGAGTTTTTGGGATGAGCAGTTCTTC

clone_size: NA
d_call: TRBD1
v_call: TRBV9
j_call: TRBJ2-5
cdr3_aa: CASSPSTGVQETQYF
cdr3_nt: TGTGCCAGCAGTCCTTCAACAGGGGTTCAAGAGACCCAGTACTTC

clone_size: NA
d_call: NA
v_call: TRBV18
j_call: TRBJ2-3
cdr3_aa: CASSPPRRAGTDTQYF
cdr3_nt: TGTGCCAGCTCACCCCCTCGGAGGGCGGGCACAGATACGCAGTATTTT

clone_size: NA
d_call: NA
v_call: TRBV7-2
j_call: TRBJ2-4
cdr3_aa: CASSPGTQNIQYF
cdr3_nt: TGTGCCAGCAGCCCCGGGACTCAAAACATTCAGTACTTC

clone_size: NA
d_call: NA
v_call: TRBV4-2
j_call: TRBJ1-2
cdr3_aa: CASSQDGGGGYTF
cdr3_nt: TGTGCCAGCAGCCAAGATGGAGGCGGTGGCTACACCTTC

clone_size: NA
d_call: NA
v_call: TRBV7-6
j_call: TRBJ2-7
cdr3_aa: CASSRDPTGEQYF
cdr3_nt: TGTGCCAGCAGCCGTGACCCCACGGGGGAGCAGTACTTC

clone_size: NA
d_call: NA
v_call: TRBV9
j_call: TRBJ2-2
cdr3_aa: CASSVDPVSNTGELFF
cdr3_nt: TGTGCCAGCAGCGTAGATCCAGTCTCGAACACCGGGGAGCTGTTTTTT

clone_size: NA
d_call: TRBD1
v_call: TRBV6-4
j_call: TRBJ1-2
cdr3_aa: CASSQQGAGGYTF
cdr3_nt: TGTGCCAGCAGTCAACAGGGGGCAGGTGGCTACACCTTC

clone_size: NA
d_call: NA
v_call: TRBV6-1
j_call: TRBJ1-2
cdr3_aa: CASSERIGGSLGYTF
cdr3_nt: TGTGCCAGCAGTGAACGAATCGGGGGAAGTCTTGGCTACACCTTC

clone_size: NA
d_call: TRBD2
v_call: TRBV6-1
j_call: TRBJ2-7
cdr3_aa: CASGLADNYEQYF
cdr3_nt: TGTGCCAGCGGTCTAGCGGATAACTACGAGCAGTACTTC

clone_size: once
d_call: TRBD1
v_call: TRBV5-4
j_call: TRBJ2-2
cdr3_aa: CASSLGQGYTGELFF
cdr3_nt: TGTGCCAGCAGCCTGGGACAGGGGTACACCGGGGAGCTGTTTTTT

clone_size: NA
d_call: NA
v_call: TRBV4-3
j_call: TRBJ1-5
cdr3_aa: CASSQDFGGGGREPQHF
cdr3_nt: TGCGCCAGCAGCCAAGATTTCGGGGGGGGAGGGAGGGAGCCCCAGCATTTT